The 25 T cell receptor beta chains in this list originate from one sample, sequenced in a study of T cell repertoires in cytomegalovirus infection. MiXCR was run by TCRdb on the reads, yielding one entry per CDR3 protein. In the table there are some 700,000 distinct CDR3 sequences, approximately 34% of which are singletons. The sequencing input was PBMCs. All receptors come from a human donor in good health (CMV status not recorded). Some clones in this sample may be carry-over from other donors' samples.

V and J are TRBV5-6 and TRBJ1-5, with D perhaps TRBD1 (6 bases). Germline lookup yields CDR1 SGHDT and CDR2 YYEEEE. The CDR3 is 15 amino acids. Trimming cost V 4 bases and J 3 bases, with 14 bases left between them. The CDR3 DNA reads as TGTGCCAGCAGCCCCAGGGGCCTATACAATCAGCCCCAGCATTTT. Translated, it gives CASSPRGLYNQPQHF.

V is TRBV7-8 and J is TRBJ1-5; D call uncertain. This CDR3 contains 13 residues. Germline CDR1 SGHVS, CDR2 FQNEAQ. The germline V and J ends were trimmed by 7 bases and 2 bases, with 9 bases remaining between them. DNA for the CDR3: TGTGCCAGCACTGAGTCTGGCAATCAGCCCCAGCATTTT. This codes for CASTESGNQPQHF.

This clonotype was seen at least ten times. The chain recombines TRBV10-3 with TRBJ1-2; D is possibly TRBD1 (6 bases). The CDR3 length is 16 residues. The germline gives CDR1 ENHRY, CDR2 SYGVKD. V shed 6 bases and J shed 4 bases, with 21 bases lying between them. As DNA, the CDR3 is TGTGCCATCAGGGACACGTTAGGGATAGGGGGCTATGGCTACACCTTC. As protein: CAIRDTLGIGGYGYTF.

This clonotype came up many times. CDR3 sequence reads: CASKAEHNTGELFF. The CDR3, as DNA: TGTGCCAGCAAAGCGGAGCACAACACCGGGGAGCTGTTTTTT. This chain links TRBV7-8 with TRBJ2-2, with a possible D match to TRBD2 (5 bases). The CDR3 covers 14 residues. The V end was cut by 7 bases, the J end by 2 bases, with 11 bases between. Germline CDR1 reads SGHVS; CDR2 reads FQNEAQ.

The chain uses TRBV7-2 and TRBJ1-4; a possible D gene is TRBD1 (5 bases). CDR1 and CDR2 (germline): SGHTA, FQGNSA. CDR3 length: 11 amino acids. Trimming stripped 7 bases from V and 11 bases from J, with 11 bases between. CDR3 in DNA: TGTGCCAGCACCGCAGGGCAGAAACTGTTTTTT. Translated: CASTAGQKLFF.

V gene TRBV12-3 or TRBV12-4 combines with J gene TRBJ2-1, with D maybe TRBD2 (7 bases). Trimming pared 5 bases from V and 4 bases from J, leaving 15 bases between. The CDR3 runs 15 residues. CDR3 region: CASSGVGGDYNEQFF. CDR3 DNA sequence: TGTGCCAGCAGTGGGGTAGGGGGGGATTACAATGAGCAGTTCTTC.

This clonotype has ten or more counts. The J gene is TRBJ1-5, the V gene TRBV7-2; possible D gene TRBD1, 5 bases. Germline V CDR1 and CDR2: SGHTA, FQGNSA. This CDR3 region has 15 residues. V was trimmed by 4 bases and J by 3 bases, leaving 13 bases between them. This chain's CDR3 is CASSSQGTNNQPQHF. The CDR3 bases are TGTGCCAGCAGCTCGCAGGGAACTAACAATCAGCCCCAGCATTTT.

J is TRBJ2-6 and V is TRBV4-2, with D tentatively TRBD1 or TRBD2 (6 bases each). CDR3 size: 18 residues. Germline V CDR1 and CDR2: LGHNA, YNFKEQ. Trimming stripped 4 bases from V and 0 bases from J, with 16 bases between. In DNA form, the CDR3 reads TGTGCCAGCAGCCCTGTCGGGGGCCCTGACTCTGGGGCCAACGTCCTGACTTTC. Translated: CASSPVGGPDSGANVLTF.

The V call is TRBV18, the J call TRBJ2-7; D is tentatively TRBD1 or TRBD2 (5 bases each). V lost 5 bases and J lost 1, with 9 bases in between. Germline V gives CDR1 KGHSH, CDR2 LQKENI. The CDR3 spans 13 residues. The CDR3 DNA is TGTGCCAGCTCAGGGGACGGATCCTACGAGCAGTACTTC. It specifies CASSGDGSYEQYF.

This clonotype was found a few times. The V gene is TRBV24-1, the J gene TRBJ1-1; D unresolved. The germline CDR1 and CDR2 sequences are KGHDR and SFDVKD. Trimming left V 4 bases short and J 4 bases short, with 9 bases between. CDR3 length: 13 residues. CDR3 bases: TGTGCCACCAGTGAGGGAACGAGCACTGAAGCTTTCTTT. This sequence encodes CATSEGTSTEAFF.

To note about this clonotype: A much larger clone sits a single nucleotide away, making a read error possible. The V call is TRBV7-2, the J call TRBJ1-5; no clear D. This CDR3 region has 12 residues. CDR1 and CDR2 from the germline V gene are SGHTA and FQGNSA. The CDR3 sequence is CASSHNFQPHHF. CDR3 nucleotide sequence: TGTGCCAGCAGCCACAACTTTCAGCCCCATCATTTT.

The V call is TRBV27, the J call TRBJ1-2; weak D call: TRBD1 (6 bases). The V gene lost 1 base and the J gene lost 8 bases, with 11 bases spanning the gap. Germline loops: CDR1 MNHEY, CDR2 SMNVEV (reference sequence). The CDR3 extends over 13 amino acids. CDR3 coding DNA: TGTGCCAGCAGTTTATACAGGGAAGGCGGCTACACCTTC. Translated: CASSLYREGGYTF.

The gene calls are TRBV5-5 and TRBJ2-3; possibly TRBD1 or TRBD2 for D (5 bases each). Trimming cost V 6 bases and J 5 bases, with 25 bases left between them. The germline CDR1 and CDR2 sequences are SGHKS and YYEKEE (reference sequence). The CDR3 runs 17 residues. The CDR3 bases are TGTGCCAGCACCCCCTTGCGAGGGGCCGGTGCGGAAGATACGCAGTATTTT. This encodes CASTPLRGAGAEDTQYF.

For the CDR3, the DNA is TGTGCCAGCAGCTTTGGGGAGCTTCGGTTCTTC. Protein product: CASSFGELRFF. The chain carries TRBV7-9 and TRBJ2-1, with a possible D match to TRBD2 (5 bases). CDR3 length: 11 residues. Trimming left V 3 bases short and J 15 bases short, with 12 bases between. Per the germline V gene, CDR1 is SEHNR and CDR2 is FQNEAQ (reference sequence).

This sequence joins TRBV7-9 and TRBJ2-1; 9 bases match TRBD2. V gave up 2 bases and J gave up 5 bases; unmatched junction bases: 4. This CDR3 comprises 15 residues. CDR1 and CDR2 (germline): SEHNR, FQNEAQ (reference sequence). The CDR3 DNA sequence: TGTGCCAGCAGCTTAAGATCTAGCGGGGACAATGAGCAGTTCTTC. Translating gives CASSLRSSGDNEQFF.

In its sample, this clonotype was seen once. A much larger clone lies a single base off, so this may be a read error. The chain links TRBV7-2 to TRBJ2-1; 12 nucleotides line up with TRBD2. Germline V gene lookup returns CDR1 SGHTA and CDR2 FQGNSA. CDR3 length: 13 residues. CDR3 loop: CARSLIPTSGRFF. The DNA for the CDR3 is TGTGCCAGAAGCTTAATCCCGACTAGCGGGAGATTCTTC.

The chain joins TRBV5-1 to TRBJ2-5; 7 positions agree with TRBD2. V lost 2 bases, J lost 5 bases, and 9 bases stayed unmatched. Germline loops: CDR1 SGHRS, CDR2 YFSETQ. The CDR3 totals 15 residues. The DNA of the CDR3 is TGCGCCAGCAGCTTACCGACTAGCTATATTGAGACCCAGTACTTC. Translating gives CASSLPTSYIETQYF.

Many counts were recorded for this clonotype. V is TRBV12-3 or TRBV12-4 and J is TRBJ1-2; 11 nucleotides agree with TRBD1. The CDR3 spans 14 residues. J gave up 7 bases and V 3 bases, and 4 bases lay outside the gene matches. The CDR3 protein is CASSFGTGGSGYTF. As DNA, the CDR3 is TGTGCCAGCAGTTTCGGGACAGGGGGAAGTGGCTACACCTTC.

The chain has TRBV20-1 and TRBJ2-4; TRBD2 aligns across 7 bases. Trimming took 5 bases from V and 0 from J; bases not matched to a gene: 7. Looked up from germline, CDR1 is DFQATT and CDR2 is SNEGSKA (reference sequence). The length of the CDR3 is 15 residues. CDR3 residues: CSAVGGSIAKNIQYF. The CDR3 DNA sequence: TGCAGTGCTGTTGGCGGGAGTATAGCCAAAAACATTCAGTACTTC.

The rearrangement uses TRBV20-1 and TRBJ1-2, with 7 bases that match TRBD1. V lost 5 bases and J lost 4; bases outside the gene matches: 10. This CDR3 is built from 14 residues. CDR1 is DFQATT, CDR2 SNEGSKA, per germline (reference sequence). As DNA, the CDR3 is TGCAGTGCTCCGGCGACAGGGAAGTCCTATGGCTACACCTTC. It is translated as CSAPATGKSYGYTF.

The CDR3 here is CASSFPRGGRKETQYF. CDR3 DNA: TGTGCCAGCAGTTTCCCCCGAGGCGGGAGAAAGGAGACCCAGTACTTC. The V gene is TRBV28, the J gene TRBJ2-5; 7 nucleotides match TRBD2. Germline V gene data show CDR1 as MDHEN and CDR2 as SYDVKM. The CDR3 contains 16 residues. V lost 3 bases to trimming and J lost 5 bases; unmatched junction nucleotides: 12.

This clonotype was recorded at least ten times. Here the CDR3 reads CASSPGTSGRVGETQYF. The CDR3 coding sequence is TGTGCCAGCAGCCCCGGGACTAGCGGGAGAGTGGGAGAGACCCAGTACTTC. The chain has TRBV5-4 and TRBJ2-5, with 14 nucleotides matching TRBD2. V lost 4 bases and J lost 4; bases outside the gene matches: 9. Germline V gives CDR1 SGHNT, CDR2 YYREEE (reference sequence). The CDR3 has 17 residues.

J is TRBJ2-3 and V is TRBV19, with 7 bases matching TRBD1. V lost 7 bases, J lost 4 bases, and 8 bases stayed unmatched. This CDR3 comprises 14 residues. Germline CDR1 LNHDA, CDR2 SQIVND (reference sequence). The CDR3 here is CASNRGRNADTQYF. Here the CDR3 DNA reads TGTGCCAGTAATAGGGGGCGGAATGCAGATACGCAGTATTTT.

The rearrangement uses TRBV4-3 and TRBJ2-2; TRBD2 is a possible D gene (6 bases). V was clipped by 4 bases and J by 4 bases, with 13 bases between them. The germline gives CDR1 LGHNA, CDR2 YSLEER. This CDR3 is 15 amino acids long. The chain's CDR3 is CASSLLAAGTGELFF. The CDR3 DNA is TGCGCCAGCAGCCTGTTAGCGGCGGGCACCGGGGAGCTGTTTTTT.

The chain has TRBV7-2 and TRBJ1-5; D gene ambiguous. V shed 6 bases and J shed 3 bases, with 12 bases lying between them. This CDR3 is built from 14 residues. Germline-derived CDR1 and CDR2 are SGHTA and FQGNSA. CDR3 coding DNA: TGTGCCAGCAGTCAAGGACGGTACAATCAGCCCCAGCATTTT. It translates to CASSQGRYNQPQHF.